The rows below give T cell receptor beta chains drawn from one sample of a study of radiotherapy plus CTLA-4 blockade in lung cancer. Sequencing was performed with immunoSEQ multiplex PCR; in TCRdb, only in-frame clones are kept and a portion is missing. The table includes approximately 85,000 clones, approximately 83% detected once. Sequencing used peripheral blood, obtained from a patient treated with radiotherapy plus ipilimumab. Receptors originate from a human donor with non-small cell lung cancer who had a partial response to radiotherapy plus ipilimumab. Each CDR3 is given with its conserved first and last residue. D genes are given only for firm matches.

v_call	j_call	d_call	cdr3_aa
TRBV19	TRBJ2-1	TRBD2	CASSIGRASGNEQFF
TRBV5-1	TRBJ1-1	-	CASSLGGGSLLF
TRBV5-1	TRBJ1-1	-	CASSLAAGGNTEAFF
TRBV5-1	TRBJ2-7	TRBD2	CASSLVSGSSYEQYF
TRBV7-2	TRBJ2-3	-	CASSPIATRRLTDTQYF
TRBV7-9	TRBJ2-3	TRBD2	CASSPTTSGSDTQYF
TRBV6-1	TRBJ1-1	-	CASSVSGANTEAFF
TRBV6-5	TRBJ1-6	TRBD1	CASREGALNSPLHF
TRBV18	-	TRBD1	CASSPGDRLGEQYF
TRBV29-1	TRBJ1-3	-	CSVQDGNTIYF
TRBV4-1	TRBJ2-5	TRBD2	CASSQAGGLAGGQETQYF
TRBV6-5	TRBJ1-5	TRBD1	CASSRTGYSNQPQHF
TRBV5-1	TRBJ1-2	-	CASSSSQPGNGYTF
TRBV7-9	TRBJ2-2	TRBD2	CASSLGISGLNTGELFF
TRBV18	TRBJ1-5	-	CASSPPGGSNQPQHF
TRBV28	TRBJ2-2	TRBD2	CASQSGTSDFPRRGELFF
TRBV28	TRBJ1-2	-	CASNLGGGYTF
TRBV12-2	TRBJ1-3	-	CASRLRDRVMRISGGTIYF
TRBV6-5	TRBJ1-1	-	CASRRHLNTEAFF
TRBV19	TRBJ2-5	-	CASSGGAGNQETQYF
TRBV14	TRBJ1-5	-	CASSRDSDRGQPQHF
TRBV7-9	TRBJ1-1	TRBD1	CASSSTGGGGNTEAFF
TRBV10-2	TRBJ2-7	-	CASMESNSREQYF
TRBV19	TRBJ1-4	TRBD1	CASSTDRDEKLFF
TRBV7-2	TRBJ1-5	-	CASSLIRGRNQPQHF
TRBV7-2	TRBJ1-1	-	CASSSDRNTEAFF
TRBV25-1	TRBJ2-3	TRBD2	CASSERFGRGTDTQYF
TRBV28	TRBJ1-1	TRBD1	CASRAGQGGGTEAFF
TRBV7-2	TRBJ1-3	-	CASSLGTSGNTIYF
TRBV19	TRBJ2-6	TRBD1	CASSSPGQGAGANVLTF
TRBV7-8	TRBJ2-1	TRBD1	CASSPVTGGNEQFF
TRBV28	TRBJ2-5	-	CASRRREQPLTQYF
TRBV4-2	TRBJ2-5	-	CASSHPKDSSPAQYF
TRBV7-2	TRBJ2-6	TRBD1	CASSLAPGQVSSGANVLTF
TRBV5-1	TRBJ1-6	TRBD1	CASREMGTANSPLHF
TRBV5-1	TRBJ1-2	-	CASSPGGTEYGYTF
TRBV18	TRBJ2-5	TRBD1	CASSPRTGGGETQYF
TRBV7-2	TRBJ2-2	TRBD2	CASSILAGGTGELFF
TRBV13	TRBJ1-3	-	CASSGNRVSGNTIYF
TRBV7-9	TRBJ1-2	TRBD1	CATPRSGGYYGYTF
TRBV19	TRBJ2-7	TRBD1	CASSIRTGETYEQYF
TRBV9	TRBJ1-4	TRBD1	CASSILTGAGEKLFF
TRBV7-8	TRBJ1-5	-	CASSAREGDQPQHF
TRBV14	TRBJ1-3	-	CASSPSRVTIYF
TRBV30	TRBJ1-3	-	CAWSVKGVGNTIYF
TRBV29-1	TRBJ1-5	-	CSVGTSVSQPQHF
TRBV19	TRBJ1-6	-	CASSIGWSRNSPLHF
TRBV28	TRBJ1-2	-	CATKGGYGYTF